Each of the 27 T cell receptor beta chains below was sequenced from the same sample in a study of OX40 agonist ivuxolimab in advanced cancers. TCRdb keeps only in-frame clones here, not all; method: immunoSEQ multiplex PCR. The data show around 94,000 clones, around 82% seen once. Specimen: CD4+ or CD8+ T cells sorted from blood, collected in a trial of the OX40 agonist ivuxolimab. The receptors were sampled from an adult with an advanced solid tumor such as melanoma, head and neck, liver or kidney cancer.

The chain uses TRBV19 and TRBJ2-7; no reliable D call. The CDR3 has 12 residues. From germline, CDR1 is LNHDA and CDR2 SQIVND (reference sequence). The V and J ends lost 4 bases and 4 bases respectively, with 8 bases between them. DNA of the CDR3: TGTGCCAGTAGTAAGGATGAATACGAGCAGTACTTC. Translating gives CASSKDEYEQYF.

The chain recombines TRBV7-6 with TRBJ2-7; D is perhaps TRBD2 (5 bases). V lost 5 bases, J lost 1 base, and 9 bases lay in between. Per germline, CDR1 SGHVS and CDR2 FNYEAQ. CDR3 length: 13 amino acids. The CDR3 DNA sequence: TGTGCCAGCAGCCCTCGGGGTTCCTACGAGCAGTACTTC. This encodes CASSPRGSYEQYF.

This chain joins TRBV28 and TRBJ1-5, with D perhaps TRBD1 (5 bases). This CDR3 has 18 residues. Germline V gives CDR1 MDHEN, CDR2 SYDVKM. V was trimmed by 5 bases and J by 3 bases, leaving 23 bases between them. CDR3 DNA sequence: TGTGCCAGCAGTCCCTGGGACGGCCTGGGTTCTATCAATCAGCCCCAGCATTTT. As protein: CASSPWDGLGSINQPQHF.

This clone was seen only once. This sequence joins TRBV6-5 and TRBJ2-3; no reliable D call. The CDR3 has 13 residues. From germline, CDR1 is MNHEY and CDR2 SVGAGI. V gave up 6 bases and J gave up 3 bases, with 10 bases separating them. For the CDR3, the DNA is TGTGCCAGCAGGGCCAGGATTACAGATACGCAGTATTTT. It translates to CASRARITDTQYF.

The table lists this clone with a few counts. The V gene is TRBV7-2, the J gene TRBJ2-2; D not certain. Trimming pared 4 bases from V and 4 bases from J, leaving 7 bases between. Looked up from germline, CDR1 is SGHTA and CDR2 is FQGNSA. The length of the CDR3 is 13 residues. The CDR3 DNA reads TGTGCCAGCAGCTGGGGTCGCACCGGGGAGCTGTTTTTT. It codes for CASSWGRTGELFF.

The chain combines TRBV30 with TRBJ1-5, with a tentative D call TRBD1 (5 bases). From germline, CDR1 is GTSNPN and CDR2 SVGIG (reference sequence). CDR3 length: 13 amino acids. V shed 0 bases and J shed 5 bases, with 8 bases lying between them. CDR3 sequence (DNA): TGTGCCTGGAGTGTAGGGGACGATCAGCCCCAGCATTTT. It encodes CAWSVGDDQPQHF.

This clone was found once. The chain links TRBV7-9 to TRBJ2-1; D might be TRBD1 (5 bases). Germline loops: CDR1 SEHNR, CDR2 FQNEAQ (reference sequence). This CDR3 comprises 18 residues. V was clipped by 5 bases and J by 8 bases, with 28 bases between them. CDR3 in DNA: TGTGCCAGCAGCCCGAAGACCTGGGGCCGAGACCGTGGGGATGAGCAGTTCTTC. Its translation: CASSPKTWGRDRGDEQFF.

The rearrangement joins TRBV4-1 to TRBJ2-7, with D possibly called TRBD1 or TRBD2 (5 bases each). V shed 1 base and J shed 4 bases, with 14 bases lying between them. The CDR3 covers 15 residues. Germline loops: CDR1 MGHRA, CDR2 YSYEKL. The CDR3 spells CASSQGDGQTYEQYF. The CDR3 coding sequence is TGCGCCAGCAGCCAAGGGGACGGTCAAACTTACGAGCAGTACTTC.

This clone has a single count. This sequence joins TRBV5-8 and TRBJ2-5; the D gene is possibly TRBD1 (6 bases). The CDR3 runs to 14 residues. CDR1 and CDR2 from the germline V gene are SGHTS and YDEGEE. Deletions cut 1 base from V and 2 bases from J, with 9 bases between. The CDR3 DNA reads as TGTGCCAGCAGCTTGCTCAGGGGTCAAGAGACCCAGTACTTC. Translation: CASSLLRGQETQYF.

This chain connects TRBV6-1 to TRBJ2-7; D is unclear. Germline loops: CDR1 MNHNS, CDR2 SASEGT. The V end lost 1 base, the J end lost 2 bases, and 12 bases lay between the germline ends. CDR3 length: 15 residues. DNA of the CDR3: TGTGCCAGCAGTGAAGGGTCCGGAAGAACCTACGAGCAGTACTTC. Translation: CASSEGSGRTYEQYF.

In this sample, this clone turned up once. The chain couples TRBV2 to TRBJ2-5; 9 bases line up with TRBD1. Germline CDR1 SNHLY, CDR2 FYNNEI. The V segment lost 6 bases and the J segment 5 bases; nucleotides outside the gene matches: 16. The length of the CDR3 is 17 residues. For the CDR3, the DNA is TGTGCCAGCAGCGATCGCGGCCTACAGGGGGCAGGGGAGACCCAGTACTTC. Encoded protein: CASSDRGLQGAGETQYF.

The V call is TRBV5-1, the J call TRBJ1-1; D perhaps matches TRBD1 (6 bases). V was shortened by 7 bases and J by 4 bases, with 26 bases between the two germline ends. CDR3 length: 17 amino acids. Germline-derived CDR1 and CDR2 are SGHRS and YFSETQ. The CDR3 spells CASAATYGGDVGTEAFF. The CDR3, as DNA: TGCGCCAGCGCAGCCACGTACGGGGGCGACGTTGGCACTGAAGCTTTCTTT.

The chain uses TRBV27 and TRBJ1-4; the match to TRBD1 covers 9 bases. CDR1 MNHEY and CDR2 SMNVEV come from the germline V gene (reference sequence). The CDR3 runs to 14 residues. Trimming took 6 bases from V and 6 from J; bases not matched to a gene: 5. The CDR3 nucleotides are TGTGCCAGCAGCCCCGGGACAGGGTATGAAAAACTGTTTTTT. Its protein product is CASSPGTGYEKLFF.

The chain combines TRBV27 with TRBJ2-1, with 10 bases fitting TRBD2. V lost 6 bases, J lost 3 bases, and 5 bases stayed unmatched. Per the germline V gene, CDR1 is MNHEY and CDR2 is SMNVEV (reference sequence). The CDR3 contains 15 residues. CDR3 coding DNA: TGTGCCAGCAGCTCTAGGACTAGCGGCTACAATGAGCAGTTCTTC. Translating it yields CASSSRTSGYNEQFF.

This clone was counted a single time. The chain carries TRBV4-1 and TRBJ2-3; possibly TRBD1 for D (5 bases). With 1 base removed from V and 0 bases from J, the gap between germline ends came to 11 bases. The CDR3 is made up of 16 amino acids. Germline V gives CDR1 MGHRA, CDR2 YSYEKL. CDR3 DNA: TGCGCCAGCAGCCAAGGTCCGGCAGGGAGCACAGATACGCAGTATTTT. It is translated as CASSQGPAGSTDTQYF.

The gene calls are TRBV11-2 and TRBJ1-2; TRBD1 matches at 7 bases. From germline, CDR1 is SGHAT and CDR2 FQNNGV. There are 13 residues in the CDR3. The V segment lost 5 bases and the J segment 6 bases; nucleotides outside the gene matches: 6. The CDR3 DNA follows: TGTGCCAGCAGCCCGAGACAGGGTGATGGCTACACCTTC. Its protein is CASSPRQGDGYTF.

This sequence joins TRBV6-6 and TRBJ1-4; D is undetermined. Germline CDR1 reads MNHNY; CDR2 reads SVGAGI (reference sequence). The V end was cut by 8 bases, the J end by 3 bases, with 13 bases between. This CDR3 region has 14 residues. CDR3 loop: CASCHREANEKLFF. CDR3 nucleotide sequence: TGTGCCAGCTGCCATCGTGAGGCTAATGAAAAACTGTTTTTT.

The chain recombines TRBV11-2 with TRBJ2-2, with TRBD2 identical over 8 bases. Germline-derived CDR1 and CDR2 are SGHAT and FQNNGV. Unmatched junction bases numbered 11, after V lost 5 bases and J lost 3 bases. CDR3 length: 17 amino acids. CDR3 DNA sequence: TGTGCCAGCAGCATTACCCTCTCGGGAGGGGACACCGGGGAGCTGTTTTTT. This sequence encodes CASSITLSGGDTGELFF.

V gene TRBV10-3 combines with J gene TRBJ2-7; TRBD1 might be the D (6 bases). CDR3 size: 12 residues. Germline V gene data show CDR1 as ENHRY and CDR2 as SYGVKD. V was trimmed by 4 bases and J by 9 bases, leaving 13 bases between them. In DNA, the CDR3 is TGTGCCATCAGTGCACAGGGTATTGTGCAGTACTTC. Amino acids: CAISAQGIVQYF.

CDR3: CAISESQDTSYEQYF. As DNA, the CDR3 is TGTGCCATCAGTGAGTCTCAGGACACCTCCTACGAGCAGTACTTC. The rearrangement uses TRBV10-3 and TRBJ2-7; a possible D gene is TRBD1 (5 bases). The CDR3 contains 15 residues. Per germline, CDR1 ENHRY and CDR2 SYGVKD. With 0 bases removed from V and 0 bases from J, the gap between germline ends came to 9 bases.

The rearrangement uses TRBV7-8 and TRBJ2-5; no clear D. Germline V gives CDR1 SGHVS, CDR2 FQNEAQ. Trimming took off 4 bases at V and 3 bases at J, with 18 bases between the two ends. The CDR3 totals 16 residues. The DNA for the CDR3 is TGTGCCAGCAGCTCCTATTGGGGTCCCGTTGAAGAGACCCAGTACTTC. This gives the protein CASSSYWGPVEETQYF. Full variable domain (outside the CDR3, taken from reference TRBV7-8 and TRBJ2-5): GAGVSQSPRYKVAKRGQDVALRCDPISGHVSLFWYQQALGQGPEFLTYFQNEAQLDKSGLPSDRFFAERPEGSVSTLKIQRTQQEDSAVYLCASSSYWGPVEETQYFGPGTRLLVL.

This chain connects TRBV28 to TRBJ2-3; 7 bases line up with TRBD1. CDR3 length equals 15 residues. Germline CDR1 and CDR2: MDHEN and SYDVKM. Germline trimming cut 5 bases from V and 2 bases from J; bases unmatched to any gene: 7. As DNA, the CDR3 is TGTGCCAGCAGTCAGGGACAGACATACACAGATACGCAGTATTTT. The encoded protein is CASSQGQTYTDTQYF.

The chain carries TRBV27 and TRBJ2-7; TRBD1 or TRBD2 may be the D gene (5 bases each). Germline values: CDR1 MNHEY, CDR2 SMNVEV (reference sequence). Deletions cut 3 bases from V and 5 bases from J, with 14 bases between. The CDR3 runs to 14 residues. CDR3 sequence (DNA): TGTGCCAGCAGTTTTACCGGGACGGACGACGAGCAGTACTTC. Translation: CASSFTGTDDEQYF.

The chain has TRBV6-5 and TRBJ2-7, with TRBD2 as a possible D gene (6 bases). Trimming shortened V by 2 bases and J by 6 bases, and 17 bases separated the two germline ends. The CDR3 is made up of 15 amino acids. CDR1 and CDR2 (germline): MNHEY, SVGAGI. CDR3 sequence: CASSYLGGDLGEQYF. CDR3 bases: TGTGCCAGCAGTTACCTCGGCGGGGACTTGGGCGAGCAGTACTTC.

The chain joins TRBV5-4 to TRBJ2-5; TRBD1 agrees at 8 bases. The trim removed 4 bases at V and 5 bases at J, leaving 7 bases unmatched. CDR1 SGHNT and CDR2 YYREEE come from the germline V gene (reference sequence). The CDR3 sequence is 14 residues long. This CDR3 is CASSLRTGRETQYF. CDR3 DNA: TGTGCCAGCAGCCTAAGGACAGGGAGGGAGACCCAGTACTTC.

CDR3 region: CSVVASGSAFVTVLYNEQFF. The DNA for the CDR3 is TGCAGCGTTGTGGCTAGCGGGTCTGCGTTTGTGACTGTCCTCTACAATGAGCAGTTCTTC. This chain joins TRBV29-1 and TRBJ2-1; the match to TRBD2 covers 8 bases. J was trimmed by 3 bases and V by 4 bases; bases with no gene match: 23. The germline V gene has CDR1 SQVTM and CDR2 ANQGSEA. The CDR3 contains 20 residues.

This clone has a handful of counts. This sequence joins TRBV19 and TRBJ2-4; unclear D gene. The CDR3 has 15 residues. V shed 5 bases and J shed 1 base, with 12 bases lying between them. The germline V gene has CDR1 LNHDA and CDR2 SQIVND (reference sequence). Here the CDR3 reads CASSLADWAKNIQYF. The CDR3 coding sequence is TGTGCCAGTAGTCTGGCAGATTGGGCCAAAAACATTCAGTACTTC.